The clone carrying this T cell receptor beta chain was counted a few times. CDR3 length equals 15 residues. Trimming removed 1 base at V and 4 bases at J, with 11 bases between. Germline V gene sequence: CDR1 LGHDT, CDR2 YNNKEL (reference sequence). This specimen belongs to a study of patients and donors after allogeneic stem cell transplantation. TCRdb re-analysed the RT-PCR reads in MiXCR, keeping a single row per CDR3 protein. The sample carries about a million distinct CDR3 sequences, roughly 18% recorded once. The material sequenced was blood, either unsorted or a sorted T cell fraction (not recorded which). This chain joins TRBV3-1 and TRBJ1-3; tentatively, D is TRBD1 (5 bases). The clonotype comes from a human donor who was either an allogeneic HSCT recipient or a stem cell or donor lymphocyte infusion donor (not recorded which). It is not recorded whose cells these are; they may come from a transplant donor. The CDR3 coding sequence is TGTGCCAGCAGCCAAGCGTCAGGGCGGGGAAACACCATATATTTT. Translated, it gives CASSQASGRGNTIYF. The full variable domain, its missing parts supplied by reference TRBV3-1 and TRBJ1-3, is DTAVSQTPKYLVTQMGNDKSIKCEQNLGHDTMYWYKQDSKKFLKIMFSYNNKELIINETVPNRFSPKSPDKAHLNLHINSLELGDSAVYFCASSQASGRGNTIYFGEGSWLTVV.